This T cell receptor beta chain emerged from a study of T cells in Graves' hyperthyroidism and ophthalmopathy (dated by TCRdb to the late 2010s). General notes on the study: Peripheral blood samples were taken at the time of initial diagnosis, prior to any treatment. The paper describes TCR Vbeta CDR3 sequencing of 140 or so peripheral blood samples, made up of fewer than 50 ophthalmopathy patients, 70 to 75 hyperthyroidism patients and 17 progressor patients. After sampling, hyperthyroidism patients received methimazole starting at 30 mg daily, and ophthalmopathy patients received high-dose intravenous methylprednisolone. Thyroid tissue and blood T-cell repertoires from about six Graves' hyperthyroidism patients were also compared in the study. Prospective prediction of ophthalmopathy was tested in an independent validation cohort consisting of 18 hyperthyroidism patients and 15 or so patients who later progressed to ophthalmopathy. The 100 discovery patients were randomly split 7:3 into training and test sets. To identify distinguishing TCR V-J signatures, a discovery cohort of some 100 patients was used, comprising approximately 40 with Graves' ophthalmopathy and 57 with stable Graves' hyperthyroidism.

The full study reports these points: During validation, the model predicted progression to ophthalmopathy a median of approximately six months ahead of onset, with around 71% sensitivity and 72% to 80% specificity. A 13 V-J signature model separated ophthalmopathy from stable hyperthyroidism, with 87.88% sensitivity and about 81% specificity in cross-validation and 80%/75% in testing. Sample size was not statistically predetermined, and investigators were not blinded to group allocation. Most expanded thyroid clonotypes (frequency above 0.001) were also detected in blood, a finding suggesting that blood repertoires may reflect thyroid immune responses.

The TCR beta CDR3 regions were amplified from the RNA transcripts. The TCR CDR3 was subjected to a first round of RT-PCR using the HTBI primer set and the Qiagen OneStep RT-PCR kit. Libraries were constructed in a second round of multiplex PCR, after which size selection and purification were carried out. Libraries were sequenced paired-end with 100 bp reads on an Illumina HiSeq2000. The study's processing was this. SOAPnuke was used to process the raw data, with reads discarded if the reads contained adapters or uncalled bases, had a mean Phred below 15, or lacked an exact constant-primer or identifier match. High-quality paired reads were merged using COPE v1.2.5, and each unique nucleotide sequence was defined as a clonotype. MiTCR v1.1 was used to align the clonotypes against IMGT TRBV, TRBD and TRBJ reference segments. Only V-J combinations with frequency above 0.0001, covering about 99% of repertoires, were analysed. A TCS score was defined as the ratio of F50 (clonal expansion) to E x V (chaos), with BLOSUM62-based TCRdist applied between CDR3 peptides within each V-J. Welch's t-statistics and random forest reduced 500 to 550 V-J features to about 13, which were used in a naive Bayes classifier (R e1071). Using fastp trimming at Q25 and MiXCR clonotype assembly, TCRdb reanalyzed the public sequencing data and kept in-frame beta chains. Identical CDR3 proteins give one entry, which carries the most common genes and DNA. TCRdb's processing, not the study's, gives the V and J calls here. The sample yields fewer than 450,000 distinct CDR3 sequences; roughly a sixth were counted once. The ten largest clones represent about a third of the sample.

From the germline V gene, CDR1 is MGHRA and CDR2 is YSYEKL. Trimming costs V 0 bases and J 2 bases, and their ends lie 22 bases apart. The CDR3 contains 19 residues, cysteine and phenylalanine counted. The kept DNA is CDR3 alone, 57 bases in frame from the first base. Many counts were recorded for this clonotype. Its antigen has not been determined. Base qualities are not recorded, but no much larger clone differs from it by a single base. Hyperthyroidism patients were newly diagnosed, with disease duration under 2 months, and aged 18 to 65 years. Any patient with an uncontrolled infection, another autoimmune disease, pregnancy or lactation was excluded. Diagnoses were established on the basis of clinical symptoms, serum thyroxine and TRAb, thyroid ultrasound, and orbital computed tomography. Blood from progressor patients was drawn when they were first diagnosed with hyperthyroidism, before any ophthalmopathy symptoms appeared. PBMCs were isolated from 8 to 10 ml of fresh peripheral blood by Ficoll-Paque density gradient centrifugation. Progressor patients were initially diagnosed with Graves' hyperthyroidism and developed ophthalmopathy during follow-up. Total RNA was extracted using Trizol reagent, and RNA quality was assessed on an Agilent 2100 Bioanalyzer.

Material: blood. The receptor comes from a woman in her twenties or thirties with Graves' hyperthyroidism that later progressed to Graves' ophthalmopathy. Recombination linked TRBV4-1 to TRBJ1-1, with the D gene call left open. In nucleotide form, the sequence is TGCGCCAGCAGCCAAGAAGACGGGAAGGGTTTCGTCGGCAACACTGAAGCTTTCTTT. Its coded protein is CASSQEDGKGFVGNTEAFF.